This entry features one TCR beta chain sequence. Its antigen is currently not known. It has no much larger one-base neighbor in the sample; base qualities were not kept. Libraries were made using the immunoSEQ multiplex PCR assay. For the multiplex PCR, a mixture combining 60 forward primers for TCR Vbeta segments and 13 reverse primers for TCR Jbeta segments was used. The CDR3 region of rearranged TCR beta genes was amplified from genomic DNA with a multiplex PCR assay. The amplified TCR beta libraries were sequenced on the Illumina HiSeq System as 87-base-pair reads. Concerning the study's data processing: A later analysis counted about 76 million unique TCR beta chains across the 666 repertoires, and around 12 million of these chains were shared by at least two donors. Raw reads were error-corrected and collapsed into unique sequences with a nearest-neighbor algorithm that merged closely related sequences to remove PCR and sequencing errors. Alignment of CDR3 sequences to IMGT reference sequences was used to assign V, D and J gene segments. Each retained sequence needed at least a six-nucleotide match to both a V gene segment and a J gene segment. A rearrangement was called productive if the CDR3 had no stop codons and remained in frame with V and J, and every other rearrangement was called non-productive. CDR3 was defined according to IMGT convention as the region running from the second conserved V-encoded cysteine to the conserved J-encoded phenylalanine. The earlier analysis of about 530 of the donors excluded any sequence lacking an unambiguous match to a single V gene segment. In an earlier analysis of 450 to 750 of the donors, a V segment was called functional when productive rearrangements were above 56.7%, and segregating when the standard deviation between donors exceeded 5%. To diagnose cytomegalovirus status from the catalog of TCR beta chain sequences, a statistical classification framework was built. A later analysis assigned V and J genes by comparing TCR nucleotide sequences with IMGT/GENE-DB human TR gene sequences. Using the TCRdist pipeline, a later analysis assigned CDR3 sequences along with most-parsimonious VDJ recombination scenarios. In a later analysis, each TCR beta chain was defined by its CDR3 amino acid sequence together with its V-gene family, and reads without a unique V-gene family were excluded. As a way to deal with suspected cross-contamination and a sequencing artifact, a later analysis dropped under 600 nucleotide sequences that were highly shared and had low generation probability. In a later analysis, a clonal expansion index for each public chain was calculated from normalized within-repertoire ranks of inferred template counts. A later analysis computed generation probabilities with a VDJ recombination model fitted to out-of-frame rearrangements, and checked the results against IGoR. Hypergeometric tests were used in a later analysis to score TCR-TCR, TCR-HLA and TCR-CMV co-occurrence, with a repertoire-size bias correction applied to the TCR pairs. In a later analysis, false discovery rates were estimated by permuting HLA or CMV assignments 20 times. In a later analysis, co-occurring TCRs were grouped with DBSCAN, and TCRdist sequence similarity was added when clustering was performed within HLA-allele-positive subsets. Repertoires with fewer than 30,000 or more than 120,000 public chains, plus five repertoires with anomalous nucleotide sharing, were excluded from co-occurrence clustering. Imported from immuneACCESS, the table was reduced by TCRdb to in-frame sequences with V and J called. These copies leave out some clones; in studies compared against another copy, an unresolved V gene accounts for under half, and the cause of the remainder is not known. V, J and clone size are taken as reported in that table, and D and trimming were inferred from the DNA itself. This sample lists around 210,000 clones; 82% were detected once. The biggest ten clones account for 2.5% to 3.5% of the sample.

The cohort consisted of 600 to 700 healthy bone marrow donors. All cohort members were sampled while nominally healthy, although unrecorded immune exposures were likely present. The donor tested CMV seronegative and was one of the 352 seronegative cohort members. A peripheral blood sample was collected from each donor, and TCR beta sequencing was performed on peripheral blood mononuclear cells. The Qiagen DNeasy Blood Extraction Kit was used to extract genomic DNA from the blood cell samples. The source of the sample is a study of cytomegalovirus exposure and HLA in healthy donors (TCRdb year 2017). Context from the whole study: In an earlier analysis of roughly 590 of the donors, 276 Gb of sequence data and 95 million to 130 million unique TCR beta sequences from about 180 million T cells were reported. Every discovery cohort repertoire had been produced on one sequencing platform. Four or five DR-DQ haplotypes were handled as single units for association and clustering, since linkage in the cohort was strong. An earlier analysis of several hundred of the donors used high-throughput TCR beta sequencing to judge whether each TCR beta V gene segment behaved as functional or pseudogenic. The study combined high-throughput TCR immunosequencing, statistical association of individual TCRs with disease status, and machine learning to predict cytomegalovirus infection status. Typing coverage varied by locus: roughly 629-630 donors for A, B, C, DRB1 and DQB1; roughly 520 for DQA1; around 570 for DPA1; approximately 450 for DPB1. The study profiled the T cell repertoires of 500 to 800 subjects by immunosequencing and related them to cytomegalovirus serostatus. The genetic ancestry cluster associated with self-reported Caucasian donors included roughly four fifths of the roughly 380 genotyped donors. Genome-wide SNP genotypes for about 65% of the roughly 700 donors were used in a later genetic analysis, which treated that subset as a discovery cohort. Besides the first cohort of some 670 subjects, a separate validation cohort made up of over a hundred different subjects was used. Across about 380 genotyped donors of the cohort, an average of roughly 200,000 unique TCR beta nucleotide sequences per donor were sequenced, and roughly a sixth of those sequences were non-productive. Rather than drawing on any new phenotypic data, the later analysis identified candidate immune exposures from TCR beta sequences and the way those sequences occurred across donors. In a later analysis, previously published TCR beta repertoires from about 670 donors were re-analyzed and high-resolution HLA genotyping was added so that TCR occurrence patterns could be studied. HLA typing covered class I and class II loci at four-digit resolution. An early release that covered around 590 HLA-typed donors contained around 300 gigabases of sequencing data and tens of millions of unique TCR sequences. Donor age, sex, ethnicity and CMV serostatus were compiled alongside the repertoire data. The study was designed to test whether signatures of past pathogen exposure could be identified by cataloging public T cell receptors. On the study overall, not on this receptor specifically: Most TCR sequences were observed very rarely across donors, whereas some public TCRs were present in many individuals. Because some donors lacked HLA typing at each locus, the association tests relied only on the typed subset. The 87-base-pair reads could not distinguish some IMGT-functional V segments, including TRBV6-2 and TRBV6-3, so those segments were excluded. The authors suggested that the approach could potentially be extended to other disease states and immunological phenotypes. Because counts were too low, approximately 15 rarely observed V segments, including chromosome 9 orphons, were excluded from the earlier analysis of around 590 of the donors. According to a later genetic analysis, donors in an Asian-associated ancestry cluster had fewer N-insertions in productive TCRs than the approximately 630-donor mean. A further reported finding was that TCR beta sequences accurately predicted the HLA-A and HLA-B alleles for most subjects in the first cohort. A later analysis reported that several top co-occurrence clusters appeared linked to parvovirus B19, influenza, CMV and Epstein-Barr virus. In vitro tests confirmed that a few of the cytomegalovirus-associated TCR beta chains recognize cytomegalovirus antigens. According to a later analysis, most CMV-associated TCR beta chains appeared to be HLA-restricted, and the HLA associations seemed to be driven largely by CMV exposure. A cluster of highly shared sequence variants was judged likely to be a technical artifact of the sequencing pipeline. In both the original and validation cohorts, the classifier was reported to diagnose cytomegalovirus status with high specificity and sensitivity. In this cohort, only TCR beta chains were sequenced, and detectable features were limited by the absence of alpha or paired-chain data. In a later analysis, HLA-associated TCR beta chains showed more clonal expansion and lower generation probabilities than non-associated chains that were equally common. In a later genetic analysis, a missense DCLRE1C variant was associated with V-gene and J-gene trimming of TCR beta chains, and the association was replicated in an independent cohort. Assigning TCR associations to individual alleles was difficult when HLA alleles, especially DR and DQ, strongly co-occurred. The study gave a list of 150 to 200 TCR beta chains associated with cytomegalovirus. In an earlier analysis of several hundred of the donors, most TCR beta V segments were observed in productive rearrangements about 87% or about 30% of the time, broadly matching IMGT annotations. In a later analysis, the rate of TCR association differed among HLA loci, with DRB1 alleles having the most associated TCRs and HLA-C alleles having the fewest. The only immune exposure information available for the cohort was CMV serostatus. A later analysis associated about 16,000 TCR beta sequences with specific HLA alleles at a false discovery rate of 0.05. Presence/absence analyses assumed roughly uniform sequencing depth across donors, an assumption that may not hold. Linkage disequilibrium might explain the correlated functional status among segregating V segments, but an unknown experimental factor could not be ruled out.

The germline V and J ends show losses of 4 bases and 4 bases respectively, and no gene match explains 8 bases of the junction. CDR1 and CDR2, per the germline V gene (reference sequence), are LNHDA and SQIVND. The CDR3 has 15 amino acids, counting the end cysteine and phenylalanine. The retained sequence is limited to the CDR3, 45 bases, with the frame set at the first base. This receptor was taken from a woman between 40 and 50 years old in good health and CMV-seronegative. The chain uses TRBV19 and TRBJ2-7; TRBD2 fits 9 bases in the junction. The source material was PBMCs. DNA sequence: TGTGCCAGTAGTAGAGCTAGCGGGACGCTGTACGAGCAGTACTTC. The encoded protein is CASSRASGTLYEQYF.